This TCR beta chain originates from a study of OX40 agonist ivuxolimab in advanced cancers. The CDR3 is made up of 16 amino acids. The V gene lost 1 base and the J gene lost 1 base, with 11 bases spanning the gap. The germline V gene encodes CDR1 LGHNA and CDR2 YNFKEQ. TCRdb's copy holds only in-frame clones and misses some; the assay was immunoSEQ multiplex PCR. The sample contains around 74,000 clones, approximately 84% of which appear only once. The sequencing here drew on CD4+ or CD8+ T cells sorted from blood, taken in a trial of the OX40 agonist ivuxolimab. The TCR sequence derives from an adult with an advanced solid tumor such as melanoma, head and neck, liver or kidney cancer. The V and J genes are TRBV4-2 and TRBJ1-5, with D unclear. The CDR3 loop reads CASSQGWSRSNQPQHF. CDR3 in DNA: TGTGCCAGCAGCCAAGGTTGGTCGAGGAGCAATCAGCCCCAGCATTTT.